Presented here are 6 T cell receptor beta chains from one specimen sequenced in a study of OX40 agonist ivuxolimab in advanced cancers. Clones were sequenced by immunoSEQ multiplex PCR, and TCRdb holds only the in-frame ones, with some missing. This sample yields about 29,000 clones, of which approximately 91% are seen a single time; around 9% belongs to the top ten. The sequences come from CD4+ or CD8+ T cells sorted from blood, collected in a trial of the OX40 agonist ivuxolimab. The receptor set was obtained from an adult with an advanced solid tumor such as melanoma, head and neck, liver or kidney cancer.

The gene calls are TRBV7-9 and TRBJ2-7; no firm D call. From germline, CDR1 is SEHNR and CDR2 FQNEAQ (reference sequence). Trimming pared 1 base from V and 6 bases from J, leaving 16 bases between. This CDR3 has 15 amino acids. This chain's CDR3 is CASSLGEADSCEQYF. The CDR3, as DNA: TGTGCCAGCAGCTTAGGTGAGGCGGATTCATGCGAGCAGTACTTC.

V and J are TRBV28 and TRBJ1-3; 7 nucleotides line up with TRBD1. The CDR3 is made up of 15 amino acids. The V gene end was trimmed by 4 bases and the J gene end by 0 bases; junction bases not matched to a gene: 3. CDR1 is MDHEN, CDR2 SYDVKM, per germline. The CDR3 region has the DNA TGTGCCAGCAGTTCCGGGACAGTCTCTGGAAACACCATATATTTT. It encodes CASSSGTVSGNTIYF.

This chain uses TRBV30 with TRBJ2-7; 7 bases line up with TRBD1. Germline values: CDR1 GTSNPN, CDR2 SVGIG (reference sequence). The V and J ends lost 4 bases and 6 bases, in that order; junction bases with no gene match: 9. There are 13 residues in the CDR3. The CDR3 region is CAWTKGNRGEQYF. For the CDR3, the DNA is TGTGCCTGGACCAAGGGGAACAGGGGCGAGCAGTACTTC.

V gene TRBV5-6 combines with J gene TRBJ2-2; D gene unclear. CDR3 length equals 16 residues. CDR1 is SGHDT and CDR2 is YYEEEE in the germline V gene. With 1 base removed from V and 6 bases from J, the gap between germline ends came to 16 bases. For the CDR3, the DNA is TGTGCCAGCAGCTTGCACAGCCAGGCGTATCCCGGGGAGCTGTTTTTT. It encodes CASSLHSQAYPGELFF.

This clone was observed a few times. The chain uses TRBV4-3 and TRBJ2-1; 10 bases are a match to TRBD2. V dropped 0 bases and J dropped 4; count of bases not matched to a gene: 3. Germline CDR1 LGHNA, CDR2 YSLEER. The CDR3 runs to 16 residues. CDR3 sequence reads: CASSQDTSGIYNEQFF. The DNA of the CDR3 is TGCGCCAGCAGCCAAGATACTAGCGGGATATACAATGAGCAGTTCTTC.

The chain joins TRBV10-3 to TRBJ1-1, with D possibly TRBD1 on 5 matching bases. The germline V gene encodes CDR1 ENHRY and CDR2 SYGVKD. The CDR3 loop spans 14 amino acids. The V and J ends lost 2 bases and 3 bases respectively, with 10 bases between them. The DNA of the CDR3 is TGTGCCATCAGTGAGGGATGGGGCTACACTGAAGCTTTCTTT. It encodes CAISEGWGYTEAFF.